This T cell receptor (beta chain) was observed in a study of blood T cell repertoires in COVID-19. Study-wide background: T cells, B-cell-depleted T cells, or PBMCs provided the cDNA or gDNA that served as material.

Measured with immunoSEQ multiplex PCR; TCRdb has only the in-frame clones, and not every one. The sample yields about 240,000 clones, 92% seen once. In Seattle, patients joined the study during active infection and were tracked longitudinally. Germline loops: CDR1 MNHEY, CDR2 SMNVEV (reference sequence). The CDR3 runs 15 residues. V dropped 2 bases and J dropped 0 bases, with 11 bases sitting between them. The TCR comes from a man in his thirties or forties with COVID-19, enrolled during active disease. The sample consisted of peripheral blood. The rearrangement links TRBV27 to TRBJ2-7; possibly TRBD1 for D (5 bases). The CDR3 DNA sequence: TGTGCCAGCAGTTTAGGGGCAGGGTACTCCTACGAGCAGTACTTC. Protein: CASSLGAGYSYEQYF.